This TCR beta chain was observed in a study of T cell repertoires in cytomegalovirus infection (dated by TCRdb to about 2019). About the study as a whole: Alongside well-studied HLA-B-restricted epitopes, the peptide stimulations were aimed at recently identified HLA-C-restricted CMV epitopes, whose presentation resists viral immunomodulation. Donor HLA type was relevant to the analysis, because carriage of CMV infection together with the matching HLA type was indicated by public TCR beta signatures. Results the study describes overall, beyond this receptor: In the ex vivo response, HLA-C-restricted CMV-specific TCR beta clonotypes were dominant, and in two of eight donors the single most frequent clonotype came from this HLA-C-restricted group. Cumulative frequency of public TCR beta family members discriminated carriers of CMV infection plus the relevant HLA type in this cohort and an independent approximately 370-donor cohort.

The sample's treatment or condition label is to be understood as: in vitro stimulation with specific CMV peptide epitopes to enrich CMV-specific T cells. From its cysteine to its phenylalanine, the CDR3 spans 14 amino acids. Left in the record is the CDR3 DNA by itself, 42 bases read in frame from the first base. The germline V gene (reference sequence) provides CDR1 LNHDA and CDR2 SQIVND. V is pared back by 3 bases and J by 3 bases, with 11 bases lying between the germline termini. The listed sequencing device is Illumina HiSeq 1500. TCRdb trimmed the raw reads at Q25, called clones with MiXCR and kept productive beta chains. Rows with a matching CDR3 protein are joined into one entry that keeps the most common DNA and genes. In all, the sample holds about a million distinct CDR3 sequences, and 25% to 40% of those were seen once. In total, the top ten clones hold over 10% of the sample. In the case of this clonotype: What this receptor recognizes is not known. Base qualities are not provided; no much larger clone lies one nucleotide away.

This receptor was obtained from a human donor in good health (CMV status not recorded). Some clones in this sample may be carry-over from other donors' samples. The specimen was cultured CD8+ T cells from PBMCs, collected from culture after CMV antigen stimulation. The chain links TRBV19 with TRBJ2-5; the D element could tentatively be TRBD1 or TRBD2, as 6 bases agree for each. The bases read TGTGCCAGTAGTATTGACGGGGGCGAAGAGACCCAGTACTTC. This codes for CASSIDGGEETQYF.